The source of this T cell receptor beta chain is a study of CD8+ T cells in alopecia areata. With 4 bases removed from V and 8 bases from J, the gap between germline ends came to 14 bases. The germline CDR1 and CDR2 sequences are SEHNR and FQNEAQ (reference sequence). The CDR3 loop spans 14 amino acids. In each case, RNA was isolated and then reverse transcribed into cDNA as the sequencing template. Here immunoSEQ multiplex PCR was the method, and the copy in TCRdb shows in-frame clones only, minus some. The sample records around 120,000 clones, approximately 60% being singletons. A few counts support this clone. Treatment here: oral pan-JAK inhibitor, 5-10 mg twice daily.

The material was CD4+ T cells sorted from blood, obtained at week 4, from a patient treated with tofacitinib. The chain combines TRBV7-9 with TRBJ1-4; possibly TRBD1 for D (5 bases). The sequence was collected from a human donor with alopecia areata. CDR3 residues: CASSYRDRGEKLFF. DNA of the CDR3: TGTGCCAGCAGCTACCGGGACCGCGGGGAAAAACTGTTTTTT.